Listed below are T cell receptor beta chains from one sample, sequenced in a study of T cell responses to AZD1222 COVID-19 vaccine. Using immunoSEQ multiplex PCR, the repertoire was profiled, and TCRdb retains in-frame clones only, with some absent. Of 85,000 to 100,000 clones in the sample, just over 85% were seen once. The starting material was peripheral blood, obtained on day 0 of AZD1222 vaccination. All receptors derive from an adult in good health. CDR3s include the opening cysteine and the closing phenylalanine or tryptophan. The order of the fields is V gene, J gene, clone size, D gene, CDR3 protein. The D gene is left open where the match is weak. Clone size is shown for a subset of rows, as once, few, many or a class of expanded clone.

>TRBV2|TRBJ1-1|NA|NA
CASSPTALRSNTEAFF
>TRBV2|TRBJ2-7|few|NA
CASSVWGQGLGQYF
>TRBV30|TRBJ2-7|NA|TRBD1
CAWSRQGHYEQYF
>TRBV27|TRBJ1-4|NA|TRBD1
CASSLGQGSKLFF
>TRBV30|TRBJ1-5|many|NA
CAWSVPGSEGNQPQHF
>TRBV6-5|TRBJ2-1|NA|NA
CASSYDGGLNNEQFF
>TRBV6-5|TRBJ1-5|NA|TRBD1
CASRGGRGLNQPQHF
>TRBV12-3/TRBV12-4|TRBJ1-5|NA|NA
CASSRGHPSAQHF
>TRBV5-4|TRBJ1-4|NA|TRBD1
CASSLGGTGVGKLFF
>TRBV3-1/TRBV3-2|TRBJ1-1|once|NA
CASSQDTVGGREAFF
>TRBV19|TRBJ1-1|NA|TRBD1
CASSPRTGRWSTEAFF
>TRBV29-1|TRBJ2-1|NA|TRBD1
CSVLGTGLGNEQFF
>TRBV30|TRBJ2-7|NA|TRBD2
CAGAGRATIVSYEQYF
>TRBV30|TRBJ2-1|NA|NA
CAWSPTGWAEQFF
>TRBV28|TRBJ1-2|NA|NA
CACGDPYYGYTF
>TRBV10-3|TRBJ2-5|NA|TRBD2
CAISESLAGAGETQYF